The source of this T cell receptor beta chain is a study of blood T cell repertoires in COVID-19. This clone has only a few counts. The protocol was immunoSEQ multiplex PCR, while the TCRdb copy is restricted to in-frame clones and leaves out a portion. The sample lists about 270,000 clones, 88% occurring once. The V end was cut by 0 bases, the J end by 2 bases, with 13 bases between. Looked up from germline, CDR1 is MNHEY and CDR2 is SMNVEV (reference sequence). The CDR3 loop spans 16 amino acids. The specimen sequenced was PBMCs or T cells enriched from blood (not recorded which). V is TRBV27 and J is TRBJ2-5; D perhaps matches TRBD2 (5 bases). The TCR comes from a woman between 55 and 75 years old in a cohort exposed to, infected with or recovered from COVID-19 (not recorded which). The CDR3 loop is CASSLSMGRGQETQYF. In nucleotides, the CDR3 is TGTGCCAGCAGTTTATCGATGGGTCGGGGTCAAGAGACCCAGTACTTC.